Each of the 19 T cell receptor beta chains below was sequenced from the same sample in a study of T cells in Graves' hyperthyroidism and ophthalmopathy. The CDR3 regions of TCR beta were amplified from RNA transcripts. The primer set for the first-round RT-PCR of the TCR CDR3 was HTBI. A single record per CDR3 protein comes from TCRdb applying MiXCR to the multiplex PCR reads. In the table there are about 400,000 distinct CDR3 sequences, approximately 13% of which are singletons. Sequences were obtained from blood. The source of these receptors is a woman aged 18-29 years with Graves' hyperthyroidism.

The chain recombines TRBV25-1 with TRBJ1-3; D possibly corresponds to TRBD1 (6 bases). The CDR3 is made up of 15 amino acids. V gave up 3 bases and J gave up 4 bases, with 13 bases separating them. The V gene's germline CDR1 is MGHDK and CDR2 SYGVNS. CDR3 amino acids: CASSDGGGIGNTIYF. The CDR3 DNA is TGTGCCAGCAGTGATGGAGGGGGAATCGGAAACACCATATATTTT.

This clonotype was picked up many times. This chain connects TRBV29-1 to TRBJ2-7; TRBD1 matches at 7 bases. Trimming at V came to 2 bases and at J to 6 bases, leaving 4 bases not matched to a gene. Germline V gene sequence: CDR1 SQVTM, CDR2 ANQGSEA. The CDR3 is 12 amino acids. The CDR3 nucleotides read TGCAGCGTTGAACTGACAGGGTTCGAGCAGTACTTC. This codes for CSVELTGFEQYF.

This clonotype was picked up many times. This chain uses TRBV15 with TRBJ2-2, with D unclear. Trimming pared 6 bases from V and 0 bases from J, leaving 8 bases between. The CDR3 is 14 residues long. The germline CDR1 and CDR2 sequences are LNHNV and YYDKDF (reference sequence). The CDR3 protein is CATSVLSNTGELFF. As DNA, the CDR3 is TGTGCCACCAGTGTATTGTCGAACACCGGGGAGCTGTTTTTT. The variable domain in full, completed from reference TRBV15 and TRBJ2-2, reads DAMVIQNPRYQVTQFGKPVTLSCSQTLNHNVMYWYQQKSSQAPKLLFHYYDKDFNNEADTPDNFQSRRPNTSFCFLDIRSPGLGDTAMYLCATSVLSNTGELFFGEGSRLTVL.

This clonotype came up many times. The gene calls are TRBV5-6 and TRBJ1-2; no reliable D call. The CDR3 length is 15 residues. Germline CDR1 and CDR2: SGHDT and YYEEEE. Deletions cut 3 bases from V and 0 bases from J, with 12 bases between. The CDR3 sequence is CASSSPSGSNYGYTF. The CDR3 bases are TGTGCCAGCAGCTCACCCTCAGGATCTAACTATGGCTACACCTTC. The full variable domain, rest sourced from reference TRBV5-6 and TRBJ1-2, is DAGVTQSPTHLIKTRGQQVTLRCSPKSGHDTVSWYQQALGQGPQFIFQYYEEEERQRGNFPDRFSGHQFPNYSSELNVNALLLGDSALYLCASSSPSGSNYGYTFGSGTRLTVV.

This clonotype has ten or more counts. V and J are TRBV7-2 and TRBJ2-7; D is perhaps TRBD1 or TRBD2 (5 bases each). Trimming shortened V by 5 bases and J by 3 bases, and 17 bases separated the two germline ends. The germline V gene has CDR1 SGHTA and CDR2 FQGNSA. CDR3 length equals 15 residues. The CDR3 sequence is CASSPVGGDRYEQYF. The DNA of the CDR3 is TGTGCCAGCAGCCCTGTTGGGGGAGATCGCTACGAGCAGTACTTC.

This clonotype has at least ten counts. The chain employs TRBV2 and TRBJ1-5, with TRBD1 as a possible D gene (5 bases). Trimming cost V 3 bases and J 1 base, with 13 bases left between them. CDR3 length: 16 residues. The germline V gene has CDR1 SNHLY and CDR2 FYNNEI. CDR3 sequence reads: CASSDRRQGSNQPQHF. CDR3 coding DNA: TGTGCCAGCAGTGACAGGCGCCAGGGAAGCAATCAGCCCCAGCATTTT. Full variable domain (remainder filled in from reference TRBV2 and TRBJ1-5): EPEVTQTPSHQVTQMGQEVILRCVPISNHLYFYWYRQILGQKVEFLVSFYNNEISEKSEIFDDQFSVERPDGSNFTLKIRSTKLEDSAMYFCASSDRRQGSNQPQHFGDGTRLSIL.

The chain employs TRBV12-3 or TRBV12-4 and TRBJ1-3, with a possible D match to TRBD1 (6 bases). V was cut by 5 bases and J by 4 bases, with 9 bases left in between. This CDR3 is built from 13 residues. CDR3 in amino acids: CASSHGQGNTIYF. The CDR3 DNA reads as TGTGCCAGCAGTCATGGACAGGGAAACACCATATATTTT.

This clonotype was recorded at least ten times. The gene calls are TRBV7-3 and TRBJ1-1, with unresolved D. This CDR3 spans 13 amino acids. In germline, CDR1 is SGHTA, CDR2 FQGTGA. Between the trimmed V and J ends, which lost 1 base and 1 base, there was a span of 4 bases. The CDR3 DNA follows: TGTGCCAGCAGCTTAAGGGCGAACACTGAAGCTTTCTTT. Translation gives CASSLRANTEAFF.

This clonotype was observed many times. This chain joins TRBV7-3 and TRBJ2-7; D possibly corresponds to TRBD2 (5 bases). CDR1 is SGHTA and CDR2 is FQGTGA in the germline V gene. With 6 bases removed from V and 2 bases from J, the gap between germline ends came to 20 bases. CDR3 length: 16 amino acids. As DNA, the CDR3 is TGTGCCAGCAGTTTCCCCTATGAGCGGCTCACCTACGAGCAGTACTTC. This sequence encodes CASSFPYERLTYEQYF.

This clonotype occurred a few times. The chain has TRBV7-9 and TRBJ1-3, with D possibly TRBD1 on 6 matching bases. The CDR3 sequence is 18 residues long. Trimming left V 3 bases short and J 1 base short, with 19 bases between. Germline loops: CDR1 SEHNR, CDR2 FQNEAQ (reference sequence). CDR3 in amino acids: CASSFAGSTGKSGNTIYF. For the CDR3, the DNA is TGTGCCAGCAGCTTTGCGGGGTCGACAGGAAAATCTGGAAACACCATATATTTT.

This clonotype showed up just a few times. The chain carries TRBV2 and TRBJ2-6, with unresolved D. The V gene lost 3 bases and the J gene lost 2 bases, with 14 bases spanning the gap. The CDR3 runs to 17 residues. The germline gives CDR1 SNHLY, CDR2 FYNNEI. The CDR3 nucleotides read TGTGCCAGCAGTGACCCGGGTAGCTCCACTGGGGCCAACGTCCTGACTTTC. This sequence encodes CASSDPGSSTGANVLTF.

This chain links TRBV6-5 with TRBJ1-2, with TRBD1 identical over 8 bases. This CDR3 contains 15 residues. Germline V gene data show CDR1 as MNHEY and CDR2 as SVGAGI. V trimming: 0 bases; J trimming: 5 bases; junction bases outside the gene matches: 5. The CDR3 loop reads CASSYSDRGGYGYTF. CDR3 DNA: TGTGCCAGCAGTTACTCCGACAGGGGAGGGTATGGCTACACCTTC.

The CDR3 DNA sequence: TGCGCCAGCAAACCGGGACAGGGCACACAGTTCTTC. Its protein product is CASKPGQGTQFF. The chain has TRBV5-1 and TRBJ2-1, with 9 bases that match TRBD1. The CDR3 consists of 12 residues. Per germline, CDR1 SGHRS and CDR2 YFSETQ. Trimming removed 6 bases from V and 13 bases from J; junction bases left unmatched: 8.

This clonotype appeared many times. The CDR3 reads CASSLMGLAGGTSYNEQFF. DNA of the CDR3: TGTGCCAGCAGCTTAATGGGACTAGCGGGGGGGACCTCCTACAATGAGCAGTTCTTC. The chain couples TRBV7-3 to TRBJ2-1, with TRBD2 matching 16 bases. In germline, CDR1 is SGHTA, CDR2 FQGTGA. The trim removed 1 base at V and 0 bases at J, leaving 3 bases unmatched. CDR3 length: 19 amino acids.

At least ten counts were recorded for this clonotype. V usage is TRBV28 and J usage is TRBJ1-2, with 11 positions matching TRBD1. Trimming at V came to 10 bases and at J to 7 bases, leaving 8 bases not matched to a gene. The length of the CDR3 is 13 residues. Per the germline V gene, CDR1 is MDHEN and CDR2 is SYDVKM. The chain's CDR3 is CATRTGGAGGYTF. The CDR3 DNA is TGTGCCACCCGGACAGGGGGCGCCGGTGGCTACACCTTC.

This clonotype occurred many times. CDR3 DNA sequence: TGTGCCACCAGTGAAGGGCTAGCGGGCCTCTCCTACAATGAGCAGTTCTTC. Translating gives CATSEGLAGLSYNEQFF. V gene TRBV24-1 combines with J gene TRBJ2-1; the match to TRBD2 covers 8 bases. The germline V gene has CDR1 KGHDR and CDR2 SFDVKD. This CDR3 has 17 residues. V shed 4 bases, J shed 0 bases, and the junction held 7 bases outside the gene matches.

This clonotype was seen at least ten times. This sequence joins TRBV28 and TRBJ2-7; 11 bases agree with TRBD1. Germline assignment: CDR1 MDHEN and CDR2 SYDVKM. J was trimmed by 0 bases and V by 9 bases; bases with no gene match: 1. The length of the CDR3 is 13 residues. The CDR3 loop reads CASGTGGSYEQYF. The CDR3 nucleotides are TGTGCCAGTGGGACAGGGGGCTCCTACGAGCAGTACTTC.

The chain employs TRBV6-1 and TRBJ2-5, with TRBD2 identical over 8 bases. Germline values: CDR1 MNHNS, CDR2 SASEGT. Trimming took 8 bases from V and 7 from J; bases not matched to a gene: 18. This CDR3 spans 16 amino acids. The CDR3 loop reads CASRARGGAGEGTQYF. CDR3 bases: TGTGCCAGCCGCGCCCGGGGGGGAGCGGGGGAGGGGACCCAGTACTTC.

This clonotype was counted between two and nine times. As DNA, the CDR3 is TGCAGTGCTAGAGATCTACTAGCGGGGGGGCCCGCGGACATTCAGTACTTC. It specifies CSARDLLAGGPADIQYF. V is TRBV20-1 and J is TRBJ2-4; 13 bases align to TRBD2. CDR3 length: 17 residues. Looked up from germline, CDR1 is DFQATT and CDR2 is SNEGSKA (reference sequence). Trimming at V came to 0 bases and at J to 8 bases, leaving 10 bases not matched to a gene.